These 8 T cell receptor beta chains were sequenced from one sample in a study of spatial heterogeneity in lung cancer. MiXCR was run by TCRdb on the 5' RACE reads, yielding one entry per CDR3 protein. The sample yields approximately 2,500 distinct CDR3 sequences, approximately 14% seen once. Their specific antigens are unknown. Time point of the sample: sample taken at primary tumor resection. Study findings and constraints: How many expanded intratumoral alpha and beta TCRs were present tracked the tumor mutation count, which was a count of nonsynonymous mutations.

The sample consisted of lung tumor tissue, taken at surgery. The receptors were sampled from a male donor with early-stage non-small cell lung cancer.

This clonotype is categorized as medium-sized (0.01 to 0.1%). The chain carries TRBV9 and TRBJ2-5; D may be TRBD1 or TRBD2 (5 bases each). This CDR3 has 17 residues. CDR1 is SGDLS and CDR2 is YYNGEE in the germline V gene. With 4 bases removed from V and 5 bases from J, the gap between germline ends came to 24 bases. CDR3 coding DNA: TGTGCCAGCAGCCCCCCAATCGGAGAGGAAGAGGGGGAGACCCAGTACTTC. It encodes CASSPPIGEEEGETQYF.

This clonotype ranks as medium-sized. The chain has TRBV7-2 and TRBJ1-6; TRBD1 matches at 7 bases. CDR1 and CDR2 from the germline V gene are SGHTA and FQGNSA. The CDR3 runs 14 residues. With V trimmed by 1 base and J by 7 bases, 1 base remained unmatched. CDR3 nucleotide sequence: TGTGCCAGCAGCTTAGGGGACAGAAATTCACCCCTCCACTTT. It yields the protein CASSLGDRNSPLHF.

The chain links TRBV7-9 to TRBJ1-2, with D possibly TRBD1 on 6 matching bases. The germline V gene has CDR1 SEHNR and CDR2 FQNEAQ (reference sequence). Trimming stripped 0 bases from V and 8 bases from J, with 10 bases between. The CDR3 sequence is 13 residues long. The CDR3 DNA sequence: TGTGCCAGCAGCTTAGCGAACAGGGACGGCTACACCTTC. The encoded protein is CASSLANRDGYTF.

This clonotype counts as medium-sized (0.01 to 0.1%). The rearrangement uses TRBV7-6 and TRBJ1-5; D gene ambiguous. The V end lost 1 base, the J end lost 6 bases, and 7 bases lay between the germline ends. CDR1 is SGHVS and CDR2 is FNYEAQ in the germline V gene. The CDR3 runs to 13 residues. The CDR3: CASSLEVGQPQHF. CDR3 sequence (DNA): TGTGCCAGCAGCTTAGAGGTGGGTCAGCCCCAGCATTTT. The full variable domain, completed using reference TRBV7-6 and TRBJ1-5, is GAGVSQSPRYKVTKRGQDVALRCDPISGHVSLYWYRQALGQGPEFLTYFNYEAQQDKSGLPNDRFSAERPEGSISTLTIQRTEQRDSAMYRCASSLEVGQPQHFGDGTRLSIL.

This clonotype was seen at least ten times. The genes are TRBV30 and TRBJ2-3, with 12 bases lining up with TRBD2. The CDR3 has 14 residues. V was pared by 8 bases and J by 6 bases, with 9 bases of the junction left unmatched. CDR1 and CDR2 from the germline V gene are GTSNPN and SVGIG (reference sequence). CDR3 loop: CAHALAGGTDTQYF. Here the CDR3 DNA reads TGTGCCCACGCTCTAGCGGGGGGGACCGATACGCAGTATTTT. The full variable domain, rest sourced from reference TRBV30 and TRBJ2-3, is SQTIHQWPATLVQPVGSPLSLECTVEGTSNPNLYWYRQAAGRGLQLLFYSVGIGQISSEVPQNLSASRPQDRQFILSSKKLLLSDSGFYLCAHALAGGTDTQYFGPGTRLTVL.

The V gene is TRBV4-2, the J gene TRBJ2-5; 10 nucleotides align to TRBD2. The germline CDR1 and CDR2 sequences are LGHNA and YNFKEQ. This CDR3 spans 15 amino acids. V lost 1 base and J lost 4; bases outside the gene matches: 3. The CDR3 is CASSQVQRGGETQYF. The CDR3, as DNA: TGTGCCAGCAGCCAAGTCCAGCGGGGGGGAGAGACCCAGTACTTC.

This clonotype was seen many times. The chain employs TRBV18 and TRBJ1-1, with TRBD1 matching over 8 bases. Trimming cost V 2 bases and J 1 base; bases outside gene matches: 3. The germline V gene encodes CDR1 KGHSH and CDR2 LQKENI. This CDR3 comprises 15 residues. The CDR3 spells CASSPWTGKNTEAFF. The CDR3 DNA reads as TGTGCCAGCTCACCATGGACAGGGAAGAACACTGAAGCTTTCTTT. Together with reference TRBV18 and TRBJ1-1, the CDR3 gives the full variable domain: NAGVMQNPRHLVRRRGQEARLRCSPMKGHSHVYWYRQLPEEGLKFMVYLQKENIIDESGMPKERFSAEFPKEGPSILRIQQVVRGDSAAYFCASSPWTGKNTEAFFGQGTRLTVV.

This sequence joins TRBV20-1 and TRBJ1-5; D is ambiguous. Germline V gives CDR1 DFQATT, CDR2 SNEGSKA (reference sequence). CDR3 length: 14 residues. V lost 1 base to trimming and J lost 0 bases, with 7 bases between them. The CDR3 DNA follows: TGCAGTGCTAGAGGTGGGGTTAGCAATCAGCCCCAGCATTTT. This encodes CSARGGVSNQPQHF.